Below, one T cell receptor beta chain is given with its context. This sample is part of a study of blood T cell repertoires in COVID-19. Study-wide background: Researchers got acute and convalescent COVID-19 samples from the United States, Italy and Spain. PBMCs, B-cell-depleted T cells, or T cells provided the cDNA or gDNA that made up the material.

As handled by the study authors: From reference gene primer amplification, estimates of nucleated cell counts were derived. TCRdb's copy holds only in-frame clones and misses some; the assay was immunoSEQ multiplex PCR. That table furnishes V, J and clone size, whereas the DNA furnished D and trimming. Here the sample spans a few hundred thousand clones, about 86% being singletons. Germline values: CDR1 LGHDT, CDR2 YNNKEL (reference sequence). The CDR3 contains 15 residues. The ends were cut back, 0 bases at V and 10 bases at J, with 18 bases in the middle. Sequencing used peripheral blood. This sequence joins TRBV3-1 (or the pseudogene TRBV3-2) and TRBJ1-2; tentatively, D is TRBD1 (6 bases). This sequence was found in a woman aged 55-69 years with acute or convalescent COVID-19. The CDR3 DNA sequence: TGTGCCAGCAGCCAAGACCCCCGCCAGGGGAGGGACTACACCTTC. Translated: CASSQDPRQGRDYTF.